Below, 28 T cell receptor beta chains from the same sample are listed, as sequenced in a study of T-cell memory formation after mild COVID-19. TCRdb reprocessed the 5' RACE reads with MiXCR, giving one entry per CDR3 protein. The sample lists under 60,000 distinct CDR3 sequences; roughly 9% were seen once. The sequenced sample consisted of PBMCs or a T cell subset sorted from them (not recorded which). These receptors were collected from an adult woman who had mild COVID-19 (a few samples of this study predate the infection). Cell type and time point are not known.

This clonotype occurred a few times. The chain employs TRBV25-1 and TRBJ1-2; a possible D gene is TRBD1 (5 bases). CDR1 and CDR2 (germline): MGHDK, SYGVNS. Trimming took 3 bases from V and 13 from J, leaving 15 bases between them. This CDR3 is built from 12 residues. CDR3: CASSDHRDFPTF. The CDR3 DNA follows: TGTGCCAGCAGTGACCACCGGGACTTCCCCACCTTC.

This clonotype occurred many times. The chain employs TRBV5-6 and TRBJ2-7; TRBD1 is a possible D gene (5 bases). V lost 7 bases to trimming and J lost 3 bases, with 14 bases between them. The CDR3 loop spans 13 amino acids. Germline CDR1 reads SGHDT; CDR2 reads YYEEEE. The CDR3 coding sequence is TGTGCCAGCGGTAGGAACAGGCGCTACGAGCAGTACTTC. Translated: CASGRNRRYEQYF.

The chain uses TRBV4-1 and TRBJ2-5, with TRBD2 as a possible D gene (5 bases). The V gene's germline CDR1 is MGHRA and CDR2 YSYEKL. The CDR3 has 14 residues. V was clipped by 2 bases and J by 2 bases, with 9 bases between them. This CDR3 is CASSQFGLQETQYF. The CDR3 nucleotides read TGCGCCAGCAGCCAATTTGGACTTCAAGAGACCCAGTACTTC.

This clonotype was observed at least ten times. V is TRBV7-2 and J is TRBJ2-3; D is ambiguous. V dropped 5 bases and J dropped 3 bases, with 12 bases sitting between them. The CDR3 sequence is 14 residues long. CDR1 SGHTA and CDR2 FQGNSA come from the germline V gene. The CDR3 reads CASSPARRTDTQYF. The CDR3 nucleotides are TGTGCCAGCAGCCCAGCACGACGGACAGATACGCAGTATTTT.

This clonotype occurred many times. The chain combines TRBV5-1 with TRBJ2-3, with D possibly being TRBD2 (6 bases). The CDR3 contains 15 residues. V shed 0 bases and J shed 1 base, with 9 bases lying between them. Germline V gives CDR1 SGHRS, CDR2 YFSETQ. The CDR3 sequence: CASSLGLARTDTQYF. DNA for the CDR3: TGCGCCAGCAGCTTGGGTCTAGCGCGCACAGATACGCAGTATTTT.

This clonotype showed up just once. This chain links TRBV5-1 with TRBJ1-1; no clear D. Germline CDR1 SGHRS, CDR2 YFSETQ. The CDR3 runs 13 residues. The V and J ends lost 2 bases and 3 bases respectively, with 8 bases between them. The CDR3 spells CASSFPEHTEAFF. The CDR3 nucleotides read TGCGCCAGCAGCTTTCCCGAGCACACTGAAGCTTTCTTT.

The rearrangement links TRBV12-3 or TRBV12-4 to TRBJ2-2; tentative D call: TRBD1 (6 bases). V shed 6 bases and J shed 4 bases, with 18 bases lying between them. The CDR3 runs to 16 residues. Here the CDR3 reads CASRKSLDSLTGELFF. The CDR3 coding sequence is TGTGCCAGCAGAAAAAGCCTGGACAGCCTCACCGGGGAGCTGTTTTTT.

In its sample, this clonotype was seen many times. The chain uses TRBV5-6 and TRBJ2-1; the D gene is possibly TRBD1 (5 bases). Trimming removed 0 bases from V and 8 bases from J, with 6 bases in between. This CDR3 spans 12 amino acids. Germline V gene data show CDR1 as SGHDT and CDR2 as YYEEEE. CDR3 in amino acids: CASSLVGDEQFF. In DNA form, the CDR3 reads TGTGCCAGCAGCTTGGTAGGGGATGAGCAGTTCTTC.

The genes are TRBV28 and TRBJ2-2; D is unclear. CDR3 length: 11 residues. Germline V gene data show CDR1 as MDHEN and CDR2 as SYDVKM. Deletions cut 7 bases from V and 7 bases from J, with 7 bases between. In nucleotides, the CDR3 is TGTGCCAGCATTTCAGTCGGGGAGCTGTTTTTT. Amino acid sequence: CASISVGELFF. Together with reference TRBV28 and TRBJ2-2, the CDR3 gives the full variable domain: DVKVTQSSRYLVKRTGEKVFLECVQDMDHENMFWYRQDPGLGLRLIYFSYDVKMKEKGDIPEGYSVSREKKERFSLILESASTNQTSMYLCASISVGELFFGEGSRLTVL.

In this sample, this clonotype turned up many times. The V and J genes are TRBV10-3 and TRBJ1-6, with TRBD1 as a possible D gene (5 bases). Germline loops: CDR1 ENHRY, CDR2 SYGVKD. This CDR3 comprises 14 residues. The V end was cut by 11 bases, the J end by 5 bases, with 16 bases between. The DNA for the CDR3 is TGTGCCCCGTCCGGGGGACCCGATAATTCACCCCTCCACTTT. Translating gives CAPSGGPDNSPLHF.

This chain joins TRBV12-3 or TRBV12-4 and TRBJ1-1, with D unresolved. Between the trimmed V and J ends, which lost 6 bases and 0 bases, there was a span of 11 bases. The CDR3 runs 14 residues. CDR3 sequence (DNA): TGTGCCAGCAGACACAGAAGAATGAACACTGAAGCTTTCTTT. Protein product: CASRHRRMNTEAFF.

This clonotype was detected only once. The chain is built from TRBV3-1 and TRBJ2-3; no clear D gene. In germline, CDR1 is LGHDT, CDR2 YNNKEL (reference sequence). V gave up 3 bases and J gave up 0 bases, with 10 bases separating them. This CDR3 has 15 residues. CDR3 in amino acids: CASSHYRVSTDTQYF. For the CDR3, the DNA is TGTGCCAGCAGCCATTATCGGGTGAGCACAGATACGCAGTATTTT.

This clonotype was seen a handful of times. Written as DNA, the CDR3 is TGCGCCAGCAGCCAAGAGGCGCCTAGCGGGGGGGCCGGTCCTCGGGAGCAGTACTTC. It yields the protein CASSQEAPSGGAGPREQYF. The rearrangement links TRBV4-1 to TRBJ2-7, with 12 bases aligning to TRBD2. The junction had 16 bases not matched to a gene; V was cut back by 0 bases and J by 7 bases. Germline-derived CDR1 and CDR2 are MGHRA and YSYEKL. This CDR3 has 19 amino acids.

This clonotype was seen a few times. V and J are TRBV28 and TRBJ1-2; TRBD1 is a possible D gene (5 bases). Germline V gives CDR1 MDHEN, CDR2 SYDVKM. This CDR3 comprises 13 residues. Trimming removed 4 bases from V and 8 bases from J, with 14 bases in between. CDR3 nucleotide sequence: TGTGCCAGCAGTTGGGGGACTGAGAGGGGCTACACCTTC. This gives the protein CASSWGTERGYTF.

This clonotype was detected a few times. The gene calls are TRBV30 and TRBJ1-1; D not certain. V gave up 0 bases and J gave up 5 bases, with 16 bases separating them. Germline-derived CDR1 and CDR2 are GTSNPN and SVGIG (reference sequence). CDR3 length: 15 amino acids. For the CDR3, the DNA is TGTGCCTGGAGTGTGAGGAGGTCCTTGTATACTGAAGCTTTCTTT. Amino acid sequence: CAWSVRRSLYTEAFF. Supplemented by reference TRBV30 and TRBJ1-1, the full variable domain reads SQTIHQWPATLVQPVGSPLSLECTVEGTSNPNLYWYRQAAGRGLQLLFYSVGIGQISSEVPQNLSASRPQDRQFILSSKKLLLSDSGFYLCAWSVRRSLYTEAFFGQGTRLTVV.

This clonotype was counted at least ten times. The CDR3 region is CASSYSKAPAGGELFF. The CDR3 nucleotides are TGTGCCAGCAGTTACTCCAAAGCCCCGGCCGGCGGGGAGCTGTTTTTT. The chain has TRBV6-2 or TRBV6-3 and TRBJ2-2; D call uncertain. CDR3 length: 16 amino acids. The germline CDR1 and CDR2 sequences are MNHEY and SVGEGT. Trimming took 0 bases from V and 7 from J, leaving 15 bases between them.

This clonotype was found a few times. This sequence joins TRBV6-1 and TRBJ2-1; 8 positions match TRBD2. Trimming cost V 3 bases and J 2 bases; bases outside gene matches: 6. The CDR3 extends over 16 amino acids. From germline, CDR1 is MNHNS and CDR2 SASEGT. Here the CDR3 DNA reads TGTGCCAGCAGTGACCGGACTAGCAGAGCCTACAATGAGCAGTTCTTC. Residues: CASSDRTSRAYNEQFF.

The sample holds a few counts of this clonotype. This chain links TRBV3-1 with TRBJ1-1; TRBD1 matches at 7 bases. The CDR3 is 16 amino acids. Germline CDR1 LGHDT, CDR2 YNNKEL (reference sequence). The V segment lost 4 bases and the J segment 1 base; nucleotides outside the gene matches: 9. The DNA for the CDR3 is TGTGCCAGCAGCCGGAGACAGGGATCGGGGAACACTGAAGCTTTCTTT. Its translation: CASSRRQGSGNTEAFF.

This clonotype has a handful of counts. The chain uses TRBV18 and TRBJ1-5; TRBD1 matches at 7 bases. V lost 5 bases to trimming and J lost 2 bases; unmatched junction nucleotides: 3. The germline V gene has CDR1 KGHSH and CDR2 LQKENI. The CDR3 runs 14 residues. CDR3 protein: CASSEGGGNQPQHF. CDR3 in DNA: TGTGCCAGCTCAGAAGGGGGCGGCAATCAGCCCCAGCATTTT.

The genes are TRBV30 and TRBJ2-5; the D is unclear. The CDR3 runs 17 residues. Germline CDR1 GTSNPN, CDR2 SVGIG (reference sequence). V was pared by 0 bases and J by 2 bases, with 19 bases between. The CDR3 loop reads CAWSVLRMVTAQETQYF. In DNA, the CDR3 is TGTGCCTGGAGTGTACTGAGGATGGTTACAGCACAAGAGACCCAGTACTTC. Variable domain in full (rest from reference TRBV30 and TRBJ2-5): SQTIHQWPATLVQPVGSPLSLECTVEGTSNPNLYWYRQAAGRGLQLLFYSVGIGQISSEVPQNLSASRPQDRQFILSSKKLLLSDSGFYLCAWSVLRMVTAQETQYFGPGTRLLVL.

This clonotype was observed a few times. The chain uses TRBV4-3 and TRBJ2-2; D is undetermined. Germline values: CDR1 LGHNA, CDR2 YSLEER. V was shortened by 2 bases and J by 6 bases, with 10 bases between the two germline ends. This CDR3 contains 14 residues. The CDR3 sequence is CASSQRYGAGELFF. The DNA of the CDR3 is TGCGCCAGCAGCCAACGGTATGGGGCCGGGGAGCTGTTTTTT.

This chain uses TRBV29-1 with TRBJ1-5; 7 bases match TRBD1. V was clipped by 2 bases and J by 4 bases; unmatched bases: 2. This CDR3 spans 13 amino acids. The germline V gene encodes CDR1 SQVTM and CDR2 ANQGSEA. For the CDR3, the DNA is TGCAGCGTTGAACAGGGGGGAAATCAGCCCCAGCATTTT. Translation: CSVEQGGNQPQHF. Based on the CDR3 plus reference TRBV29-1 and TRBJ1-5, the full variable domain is SAVISQKPSRDICQRGTSLTIQCQVDSQVTMMFWYRQQPGQSLTLIATANQGSEATYESGFVIDKFPISRPNLTFSTLTVSNMSPEDSSIYLCSVEQGGNQPQHFGDGTRLSIL.

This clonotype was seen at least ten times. The CDR3 DNA is TGCGTCGGGACTAGCGCTTACAATGAGCAGTTCTTC. This gives the protein CVGTSAYNEQFF. The chain is built from TRBV29-1 and TRBJ2-1, with 10 positions matching TRBD2. CDR1 SQVTM and CDR2 ANQGSEA come from the germline V gene. The CDR3 runs to 12 residues.

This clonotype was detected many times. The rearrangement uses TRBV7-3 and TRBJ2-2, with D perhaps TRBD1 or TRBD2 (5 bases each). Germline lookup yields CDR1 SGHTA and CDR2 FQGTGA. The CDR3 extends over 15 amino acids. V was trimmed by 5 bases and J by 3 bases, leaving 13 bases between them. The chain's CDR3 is CASSLGLGDTGELFF. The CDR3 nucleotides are TGTGCCAGCAGCCTCGGTTTGGGGGACACCGGGGAGCTGTTTTTT. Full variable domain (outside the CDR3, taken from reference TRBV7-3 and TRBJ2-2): GAGVSQTPSNKVTEKGKYVELRCDPISGHTALYWYRQSLGQGPEFLIYFQGTGAADDSGLPNDRFFAVRPEGSVSTLKIQRTERGDSAVYLCASSLGLGDTGELFFGEGSRLTVL.

The CDR3 region is CASSPIFTRPSTDTQYF. For the CDR3, the DNA is TGTGCCAGCTCACCTATTTTCACAAGACCTAGCACAGATACGCAGTATTTT. This chain joins TRBV18 and TRBJ2-3; D is uncertain. The CDR3 has 17 amino acids. V lost 3 bases and J lost 0, with 16 bases in between. The germline V gene has CDR1 KGHSH and CDR2 LQKENI.

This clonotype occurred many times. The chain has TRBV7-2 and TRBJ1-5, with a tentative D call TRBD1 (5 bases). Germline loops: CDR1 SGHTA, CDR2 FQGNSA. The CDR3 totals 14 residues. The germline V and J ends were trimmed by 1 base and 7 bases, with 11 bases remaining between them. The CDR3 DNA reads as TGTGCCAGCAGCTTAGTAGGGGCAGACCAGCCCCAGCATTTT. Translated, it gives CASSLVGADQPQHF. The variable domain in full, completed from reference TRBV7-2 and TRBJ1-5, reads GAGVSQSPSNKVTEKGKDVELRCDPISGHTALYWYRQSLGQGLEFLIYFQGNSAPDKSGLPSDRFSAERTGGSVSTLTIQRTQQEDSAVYLCASSLVGADQPQHFGDGTRLSIL.

In DNA, the CDR3 is TGCAGTGCTAGGAAGGGGAATTCACCCCTCCACTTT. Protein: CSARKGNSPLHF. This chain connects TRBV20-1 to TRBJ1-6; perhaps TRBD1 as D (5 bases). Germline-derived CDR1 and CDR2 are DFQATT and SNEGSKA (reference sequence). V lost 3 bases and J lost 7, with 7 bases in between. This CDR3 has 12 residues.

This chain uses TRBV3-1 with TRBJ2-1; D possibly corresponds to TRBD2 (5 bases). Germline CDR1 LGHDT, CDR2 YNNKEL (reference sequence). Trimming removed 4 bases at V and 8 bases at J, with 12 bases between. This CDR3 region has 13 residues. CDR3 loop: CASSPSTRYEQFF. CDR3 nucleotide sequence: TGTGCCAGCAGCCCCAGTACTAGGTATGAGCAGTTCTTC.